Listed below are T cell receptor beta chains from one sample, sequenced in a study of T cell responses to AZD1222 COVID-19 vaccine. Sequencing was performed with immunoSEQ multiplex PCR; in TCRdb, only in-frame clones are kept and a portion is missing. The table lists 100,000 to 150,000 clones, 93% of them singletons, with roughly 5.9% in the top ten. This specimen consisted of peripheral blood, obtained on day 0 of AZD1222 vaccination. These receptors came from an adult in good health. Both conserved end residues are part of each CDR3. D genes are given only for firm matches. The size field is filled for only some rows; it gives once, few, many or a size class.

J | size | D | V | CDR3 | DNA
TRBJ2-3 | . | . | TRBV1 | CTSSQERGRDTDTQYF | TGCACCAGCAGCCAAGAAAGAGGGAGGGACACAGATACGCAGTATTTT
TRBJ2-1 | . | . | TRBV3-1/TRBV3-2 | CASSQEGLEGRNEQFF | TGTGCCAGCAGCCAAGAGGGGTTGGAGGGCCGCAATGAGCAGTTCTTC
TRBJ2-7 | . | TRBD2 | TRBV2 | CASSGWTSGRTGLGFYEQYF | TGTGCCAGCAGTGGGTGGACTAGCGGGAGGACGGGATTAGGGTTCTACGAGCAGTACTTC
TRBJ2-7 | . | TRBD2 | TRBV18 | CASLLGDGGYEQYF | TGTGCCAGCTTACTGGGAGACGGGGGGTACGAGCAGTACTTC
TRBJ1-1 | once | . | TRBV25-1 | CASSGSFGTGRREAFF | TGTGCCAGCAGTGGCTCTTTTGGGACGGGACGGCGGGAAGCTTTCTTT
TRBJ2-7 | . | TRBD2 | TRBV6-2/TRBV6-3 | CASSSGLAGGPHEQYF | TGTGCCAGCAGTTCGGGACTAGCGGGAGGGCCCCACGAGCAGTACTTC
TRBJ2-2 | . | . | TRBV29-1 | CRTGSRDPSPANTGELFF | TGCAGAACAGGCTCCAGGGACCCCAGCCCAGCGAACACCGGGGAGCTGTTTTTT
TRBJ1-2 | . | TRBD1 | TRBV6-5 | CASSYSNRGYGYTF | TGTGCCAGCAGTTACTCTAACAGGGGATATGGCTACACCTTC
TRBJ1-2 | . | . | TRBV7-6 | CASSLGGELNYGYTF | TGTGCCAGCAGCCTCGGGGGGGAACTTAACTATGGCTACACCTTC
TRBJ2-5 | . | . | TRBV19 | CASRGERAQETQYF | TGTGCCAGTAGAGGCGAGCGGGCTCAAGAGACCCAGTACTTC
TRBJ1-5 | . | . | TRBV12-3/TRBV12-4 | CASRTGFGQPQHF | TGTGCCAGCAGAACAGGATTTGGGCAGCCCCAGCATTTT
TRBJ2-1 | . | TRBD2 | TRBV4-1 | CASSHFSSSGTANEQFF | TGCGCCAGCAGCCATTTCTCTTCTAGCGGCACCGCCAATGAGCAGTTCTTC
TRBJ1-1 | once | . | TRBV30 | CAWSVAGARHMNTEAFF | TGTGCCTGGAGTGTAGCAGGGGCGAGACATATGAACACTGAAGCTTTCTTT
TRBJ1-1 | . | . | TRBV28 | CASSLAARGTNTEAFF | TGTGCCAGCAGTTTAGCGGCAAGGGGGACGAACACTGAAGCTTTCTTT
TRBJ2-7 | few | . | TRBV5-1 | CASRDGGTLGYEQYF | TGCGCCAGCCGCGATGGGGGGACCCTTGGCTACGAGCAGTACTTC
TRBJ2-7 | . | TRBD2 | TRBV7-9 | CASSPTSGSYEQYF | TGTGCCAGCAGCCCTACTAGCGGGAGTTACGAGCAGTACTTC
TRBJ1-2 | once | TRBD1 | TRBV5-1 | CASSPGQGRAGYTF | TGCGCCAGCAGCCCGGGACAGGGGCGTGCTGGCTACACCTTC
TRBJ2-3 | . | . | TRBV19 | CASSPHWGPSSDTQYF | TGTGCCAGTAGTCCCCACTGGGGTCCGAGTTCAGATACGCAGTATTTT
TRBJ2-5 | . | . | TRBV30 | CAWSVRGRETQYF | TGTGCCTGGAGTGTTAGGGGCCGGGAGACCCAGTACTTC
TRBJ1-4 | once | . | TRBV14 | CASSQVWGRSEKLFF | TGTGCCAGCAGCCAAGTGTGGGGGAGGAGTGAAAAACTGTTTTTT
TRBJ1-2 | . | . | TRBV6-5 | CASRSRNTAYGYTF | TGTGCCAGCCGATCAAGGAACACCGCCTATGGCTACACCTTC
TRBJ2-7 | . | TRBD2 | TRBV7-8 | CASSGIGLADNSYEQYF | TGTGCCAGCAGCGGAATCGGACTAGCGGATAACTCCTACGAGCAGTACTTC
TRBJ2-6 | . | . | TRBV27 | CASNPLGAGANVLTF | TGTGCCAGTAACCCCCTAGGGGCTGGGGCCAACGTCCTGACTTTC
TRBJ2-7 | . | TRBD2 | TRBV30 | CAWGSFGTSGNYEQYF | TGTGCCTGGGGTTCCTTTGGGACTAGCGGGAACTACGAGCAGTACTTC
TRBJ2-3 | . | TRBD2 | TRBV2 | CASRGSGVASTDTQYF | TGTGCCAGCAGGGGGAGCGGGGTGGCTAGCACAGATACGCAGTATTTT
TRBJ1-1 | . | TRBD1 | TRBV19 | CASSDRANTEAFF | TGTGCCAGTAGTGACAGGGCGAACACTGAAGCTTTCTTT
TRBJ1-6 | . | . | TRBV15 | CATSRDRGGSPLHF | TGTGCCACCAGCAGAGACAGGGGCGGTTCACCCCTCCACTTT
TRBJ2-7 | . | TRBD1 | TRBV20-1 | CSLSGGYEQYF | TGCAGCCTGTCAGGGGGTTACGAGCAGTACTTC
TRBJ2-1 | . | . | TRBV9 | CASSGRGLHNEQFF | TGTGCCAGCAGCGGTAGGGGACTCCACAATGAGCAGTTCTTC
TRBJ2-1 | . | . | TRBV24-1 | CATSGGAYEQFF | TGTGCCACCAGTGGGGGGGCTTATGAGCAGTTCTTC
TRBJ2-2 | . | . | TRBV18 | CASSDSNTGELFF | TGTGCCAGCTCTGATTCGAACACCGGGGAGCTGTTTTTT
TRBJ1-1 | . | . | TRBV6-5 | CAALWGKVNTEAFF | TGTGCCGCCCTTTGGGGAAAAGTGAACACTGAAGCTTTCTTT
TRBJ2-2 | once | . | TRBV27 | CASSPPGGELFF | TGTGCCAGCAGTCCCCCAGGCGGGGAGCTGTTTTTT
TRBJ2-5 | . | . | TRBV7-9 | CASSPRTRETQYF | TGTGCCAGCAGCCCCCGTACTAGGGAGACCCAGTACTTC
TRBJ1-1 | . | TRBD1 | TRBV7-9 | CASSRRDRAMNTEAFF | TGTGCCAGCAGCCGCCGCGACAGGGCGATGAACACTGAAGCTTTCTTT
TRBJ2-3 | . | . | TRBV7-3 | CASSLRTSGTDTQYF | TGTGCCAGCAGCCTAAGGACAAGCGGAACAGATACGCAGTATTTT
TRBJ1-2 | . | . | TRBV7-2 | CASSLQSYGYTF | TGTGCCAGCAGCTTACAGAGCTATGGCTACACCTTC
TRBJ2-5 | . | . | TRBV11-2 | CASSLASRRQETQYF | TGTGCCAGCAGCTTAGCGTCTCGAAGGCAAGAGACCCAGTACTTC
TRBJ2-5 | once | . | TRBV30 | CAWSFGVETQYF | TGTGCCTGGAGTTTTGGGGTGGAGACCCAGTACTTC
TRBJ1-2 | . | . | TRBV28 | CASSNAEQGANYGYTF | TGTGCCAGCAGTAACGCCGAACAGGGAGCCAACTATGGCTACACCTTC
TRBJ1-2 | . | . | TRBV25-1 | CASSESGTAVYGYTF | TGTGCCAGCAGTGAATCCGGGACGGCGGTCTATGGCTACACCTTC
TRBJ1-1 | . | . | TRBV10-3 | CAISFSSGTEAFF | TGTGCCATCAGTTTCAGTAGTGGCACTGAAGCTTTCTTT
TRBJ2-6 | . | . | TRBV7-9 | CASRGEWGANVLTF | TGTGCCAGCAGAGGAGAATGGGGGGCCAACGTCCTGACTTTC
TRBJ2-1 | . | TRBD2 | TRBV7-6 | CASSLLLAGRYNEQFF | TGTGCCAGCAGCTTACTCCTAGCGGGAAGATACAATGAGCAGTTCTTC
TRBJ2-2 | . | . | TRBV9 | CASSVEGSDFSSGELFF | TGTGCCAGCAGCGTAGAGGGTAGCGACTTCTCCAGCGGGGAGCTGTTTTTT
TRBJ1-2 | . | TRBD1 | TRBV2 | CASRPGDRFYGYTF | TGTGCCAGCCGCCCGGGGGACAGATTCTATGGCTACACCTTC
TRBJ2-3 | once | TRBD1 | TRBV30 | CAWSEGQGDTDTQYF | TGTGCCTGGTCCGAGGGACAGGGGGATACAGATACGCAGTATTTT
TRBJ1-2 | few | . | TRBV7-9 | CASSRRVDYGYTF | TGTGCCAGCAGCCGAAGGGTTGACTATGGCTACACCTTC
TRBJ2-5 | . | TRBD2 | TRBV7-9 | CASLAGGQETQYF | TGTGCCAGTCTAGCGGGGGGCCAAGAGACCCAGTACTTC
TRBJ1-1 | . | . | TRBV29-1 | CSVGRPLGHTEAFF | TGCAGCGTTGGTAGACCACTCGGGCACACTGAAGCTTTCTTT
TRBJ2-1 | . | . | TRBV11-1 | CASSLSREQFF | TGTGCCAGCAGCTTGAGTCGGGAGCAGTTCTTC